This T cell receptor (beta chain) was sequenced in a study of shared clonotypes between healthy human individuals. This CDR3 region has 17 residues. CDR1 and CDR2 from the germline V gene are SQVTM and ANQGSEA. As regards this clone: Its antigen is not known.

Profiled with immunoSEQ multiplex PCR; TCRdb holds only in-frame clones, not every one. The repertoire has 2 million to 2.5 million clones, 90% to 96% of them found once; the top ten carry roughly 0.13%. Whole-study results and caveats: Relative to their counterparts shared across all four donors, non-shared clonotypes exhibited diminished generation probabilities.

The V and J genes are TRBV29-1 and TRBJ1-2, with D uncertain. The sequenced sample was naive CD4+ T cells sorted from blood. Indicated subset: CD45RA+ positively selected. The TCR originated in a man between 18 and 29 years old in good health. The CDR3 nucleotides read TGCAGGCCGTTCCCTGGACGGACGAGAGTGAGCGTGGTGGCCTACACCTTC. This gives the protein CRPFPGRTRVSVVAYTF.